Shown below are 32 T cell receptor delta chains from a single sample sequenced in a study of gamma-delta T cells after stem cell transplantation. TCRdb used CATT to re-call clones from the RT-PCR reads. The data contain about 820 delta-chain clones, 2.5% to 3.5% of them singletons. The sample consisted of gamma-delta T cells. These receptors were collected from a human donor. It is not recorded whose cells these are; they may come from a transplant donor.

This clone rates as medium-sized. A far larger clone is just one base off, so this is likely a read error. The same CDR3 arises from other DNA sequences in this sample as well. This chain joins TRDV1 and TRDJ1; 8 bases match TRDD3. CDR3 size: 20 residues. Trimming cost V 0 bases and J 1 base; bases outside gene matches: 16. Germline V gives CDR1 TSWWSYY, CDR2 QGS. Here the CDR3 reads CALGELGTLLGVWCTDKLIF. As DNA, the CDR3 is TGTGCTCTTGGGGAACTCGGTACCCTACTGGGGGTTTGGTGCACCGATAAACTCATCTTT.

A word on this clone: The mismatch at residue 8 between this DNA's translation and the TCRdb protein of a much larger clone likely reflects a read error; the protein shown is translated from the DNA. Within the sample, other DNA sequences also encode this same CDR3. The V gene is TRDV1, the J gene TRDJ4; 10 nucleotides match TRDD3. Germline CDR1 and CDR2: TSWWSYY and QGS. The V segment lost 1 base and the J segment 9 bases; nucleotides outside the gene matches: 23. The CDR3 is 19 residues long. The CDR3 loop reads CALGERFRWGIPVTGQLIF. For the CDR3, the DNA is TGTGCTCTTGGGGAACGGTTCAGGTGGGGGATACCAGTAACAGGGCAGTTGATCTTT.

This clone was seen only a few times. This sequence is one base from a far larger clone and is likely a read error. Other DNA sequences in this sample translate to the same CDR3. This rearrangement joins TRDV1 to TRDJ1; 11 bases are a match to TRDD3. The germline CDR1 and CDR2 sequences are TSWWSYY and QGS. The length of the CDR3 is 17 residues. The CDR3, as DNA: TGTGCTCTCACCAAGTACTGGGGGATAATAAACACTGATAAACTCATCTTT. Its protein product is CALTKYWGIINTDKLIF.

This clone was seen more than once but under ten times. The TCRdb protein, from a much larger clone, departs from this DNA's translation at residue 9, likely by read error; the protein shown derives from the DNA. The chain carries TRDV2 and TRDJ1; 8 bases agree with TRDD3. V dropped 3 bases and J dropped 0; count of bases not matched to a gene: 5. The CDR3 totals 15 residues. Germline lookup yields CDR1 GEAIGNYY and CDR2 EKD. CDR3 in amino acids: CACDSLGAYTDKLIF. The CDR3 DNA follows: TGTGCCTGTGACTCACTGGGGGCCTACACCGATAAACTCATCTTT.

On this clone: A far larger clone is one base from this, pointing to a likely read error. In the same sample, other DNA sequences code for this CDR3. The chain carries TRDV1 and TRDJ1; 8 bases fit TRDD3. Germline V lookup: CDR1 TSWWSYY, CDR2 QGS. The length of the CDR3 is 20 residues. The CDR3 region has the DNA TGTGCTCTTGGAGAACTAAGTAGATGGGATACGGTTTGGTACACCGATAAACTCATCTTT. Its protein is CALGELSRWDTVWYTDKLIF.

This clone was found a few times. The amino acid sequence in TCRdb belongs to a much larger clone and departs from this DNA's translation at residue 8, likely a sequencing read error; the sequence shown is translated from the DNA. The V gene is TRDV1, the J gene TRDJ1, with a tentative D call TRDD3 (9 bases). V lost 0 bases and J 4 bases, leaving 39 bases between the germline ends. This CDR3 contains 24 residues. Germline assignment: CDR1 TSWWSYY and CDR2 QGS. The CDR3 DNA reads TGTGCTCTTGGGGAACTTTCCCGTGGCCTTCCTATATGGGGGATAGTCTTTATAGGCGATAAACTCATCTTT. It translates to CALGELSRGLPIWGIVFIGDKLIF.

On this clone: The protein recorded in TCRdb matches a much larger clone and deviates from this DNA's translation at residue 12, suggesting a read error; the protein here is obtained by translating the DNA. The rearrangement uses TRDV1 and TRDJ1, with D possibly matching TRDD3 (6 bases). The germline CDR1 and CDR2 sequences are TSWWSYY and QGS. This CDR3 comprises 19 residues. The V end lost 1 base, the J end lost 4 bases, and 25 bases lay between the germline ends. DNA for the CDR3: TGTGCTCTTGGGGAACCACCGGGACTGTACTGGGAGACTGGCGATAAACTCATCTTT. Protein product: CALGEPPGLYWETGDKLIF.

By share, this clone counts as large. In the same sample, other DNA sequences code for this CDR3. The CDR3 sequence: CALGEHQFLAQYWGPQDKLIF. As DNA, the CDR3 is TGTGCTCTTGGGGAGCACCAATTCCTAGCCCAGTACTGGGGGCCTCAGGATAAACTCATCTTT. The V and J genes are TRDV1 and TRDJ1; 8 nucleotides match TRDD3. The CDR3 spans 21 residues. The V segment lost 3 bases and the J segment 5 bases; nucleotides outside the gene matches: 26. The germline V gene encodes CDR1 TSWWSYY and CDR2 QGS.

Notes on this clone: A far bigger clonotype differs at one base, so this is likely a read error. This sample also contains other DNA sequences that code for the same CDR3. The CDR3 DNA reads as TGTGCTCTTGGGGCACTATTCCCCCGTACTGGGGGATATTCGTCCGATAAACTCATCTTT. Translating gives CALGALFPRTGGYSSDKLIF. The chain couples TRDV1 to TRDJ1, with TRDD3 identical over 11 bases. Germline V gene lookup returns CDR1 TSWWSYY and CDR2 QGS. V dropped 4 bases and J dropped 3; count of bases not matched to a gene: 19. This CDR3 is 20 amino acids long.

This clone is labeled medium-sized. A read error is likely here: a far larger clone is one base away. The same CDR3 is also encoded by other DNA sequences in this sample. CDR3 sequence: CALTKYWGIINTDKLIF. In DNA form, the CDR3 reads TGTGCCCTCACCAAGTACTGGGGGATAATAAACACCGATAAACTCATCTTT. J is TRDJ1 and V is TRDV1, with 11 bases aligning to TRDD3. Per the germline V gene, CDR1 is TSWWSYY and CDR2 is QGS. The CDR3 sequence is 17 residues long.

The sample holds a few counts of this clone. This DNA's translation and the protein TCRdb lists, from a much larger clone, do not match at residue 8, likely due to a read error; the protein shown is translated from the DNA. V is TRDV2 and J is TRDJ1, with no clear D. CDR1 GEAIGNYY and CDR2 EKD come from the germline V gene. Trimming pared 7 bases from V and 0 bases from J, leaving 20 bases between. The CDR3 length is 16 residues. The CDR3 DNA reads as TGTGCCTGCGGAACGAAAACCCGCTTATACACCGATAAACTCATCTTT. This gives the protein CACGTKTRLYTDKLIF.

In its sample, this clone was seen a few times. The TCRdb protein comes from a much larger clone and disagrees with this DNA's translation at residue 13, likely due to a read error; the protein given here is derived from the DNA. This chain joins TRDV1 and TRDJ4, with TRDD3 matching over 10 bases. Germline V gives CDR1 TSWWSYY, CDR2 QGS. The CDR3 extends over 19 amino acids. Germline trimming cut 1 base from V and 9 bases from J; bases unmatched to any gene: 23. CDR3 in amino acids: CALGERFWWGIPETGQLIF. CDR3 nucleotides: TGTGCTCTTGGGGAACGGTTCTGGTGGGGGATACCAGAAACAGGGCAGTTGATCTTT.

In regard to this clone: A far larger clone is only one base removed, so a read error is likely. Other DNA sequences in the sample encode the same CDR3. The chain has TRDV2 and TRDJ2, with TRDD3 matching 7 bases. The CDR3 spans 17 residues. From germline, CDR1 is GEAIGNYY and CDR2 EKD. The CDR3 is CACDTVLGTSLTAQLFF. CDR3 coding DNA: TGTGCCTGTGACACGGTACTGGGGACGTCTTTGACAGCTCAACTCTTCTTT.

The table lists this clone with a few counts. This probably arose from a read error, given a far larger clone one base away. Within the sample, other DNA sequences also encode this same CDR3. The genes are TRDV3 and TRDJ1; D is unresolved. The CDR3 is 11 residues long. Germline V lookup: CDR1 TVYSNPD, CDR2 GDNSRS (reference sequence). Written as DNA, the CDR3 is TGCGCCTGGCCGTGGACCGATAAACTCATCTTT. Encoded protein: CAWPWTDKLIF.

By share of the sample, this clone is hyperexpanded. The same CDR3 also results from other DNA sequences found in this sample. The chain carries TRDV1 and TRDJ4; TRDD3 matches at 10 bases. Trimming removed 1 base from V and 9 bases from J; junction bases left unmatched: 23. Germline values: CDR1 TSWWSYY, CDR2 QGS. The CDR3 spans 19 residues. As DNA, the CDR3 is TGTGCTCTTGGGGAACGGTTCTGGTGGGGGATACCAGTAACAGGGCAGTTGATCTTT. It specifies CALGERFWWGIPVTGQLIF.

The table lists this clone with a few counts. This likely traces to a read error, being one base from a far larger clone. Other DNA sequences in the sample encode the same CDR3. The genes are TRDV1 and TRDJ1, with TRDD3 matching over 13 bases. This CDR3 spans 22 amino acids. Germline CDR1 TSWWSYY, CDR2 QGS. CDR3 region: CALGERIFHSYWGIRWTDKLIF. The CDR3 DNA follows: TGTGCTCTTGGGGAACGGATCTTCCACTCGTACTGGGGGATACGGTGGACCGATAAGCTCATCTTT.

This clone was counted between two and nine times. The TCRdb protein comes from a much larger clone and disagrees with this DNA's translation at residue 12, likely due to a read error; the protein given here is derived from the DNA. The genes are TRDV1 and TRDJ1; the match to TRDD3 covers 11 bases. Germline CDR1 reads TSWWSYY; CDR2 reads QGS. V lost 9 bases and J lost 3; bases outside the gene matches: 15. The CDR3 has 17 amino acids. The DNA for the CDR3 is TGTGCTCTCACCAAGTACTGGGGGATAATAAACGCCGATAAACTCATCTTT. It encodes CALTKYWGIINADKLIF.

This clone has a handful of counts. It differs at one base from a far larger clone, so likely a read error. Different DNA sequences within this sample yield the same CDR3. The rearrangement uses TRDV1 and TRDJ1, with TRDD2 matching 8 bases. CDR3 size: 18 residues. Unmatched junction bases numbered 18, after V lost 9 bases and J lost 0 bases. CDR1 and CDR2 from the germline V gene are TSWWSYY and QGS. Written as DNA, the CDR3 is TGTGCTCTCGGCGCTTCCTACGGGCTTTATTTGTACACCGATAAACTCATCTTT. This translates into CALGASYGLYLYTDKLIF.

Notes on this clone: The TCRdb record carries a much larger clone's protein, which differs from this DNA's translation at residue 5; a read error is the likely cause, and the protein listed here is the DNA translation. The CDR3 DNA reads TGTGCTCTTGGGAAACTAACCCCTCCACTGGGGGATTGGTACACCGATAAACTCATCTTT. This gives the protein CALGKLTPPLGDWYTDKLIF. V gene TRDV1 combines with J gene TRDJ1; 10 bases are a match to TRDD3. The CDR3 consists of 20 residues. Per the germline V gene, CDR1 is TSWWSYY and CDR2 is QGS.

By share, this clone counts as medium-sized. It differs at one base from a far larger clone, so likely a read error. The chain combines TRDV3 with TRDJ1; D gene uncertain. This CDR3 is 16 amino acids long. V lost 2 bases and J 0 bases, leaving 19 bases between the germline ends. In germline, CDR1 is TVYSNPD, CDR2 GDNSRS (reference sequence). The CDR3 is CAFLGKWAQHTDKLIF. CDR3 in DNA: TGTGCCTTTTTGGGCAAGTGGGCTCAGCACACCGATAAACTCATCTTT.

This clone was picked up a small number of times. The amino acid sequence in TCRdb belongs to a much larger clone and departs from this DNA's translation at residue 9, likely a sequencing read error; the sequence shown is translated from the DNA. V and J are TRDV1 and TRDJ1; 7 bases agree with TRDD3. CDR1 and CDR2 (germline): TSWWSYY, QGS. The CDR3 runs to 20 residues. After removal of 0 bases from V and 0 bases from J, the junction contained 16 bases not matched to a gene. CDR3 sequence: CALGELKPSLGVLYTDKLIF. The CDR3 DNA sequence: TGTGCTCTTGGGGAACTAAAACCGTCTCTGGGGGTCTTGTACACCGATAAACTCATCTTT.

In the case of this clone: This DNA's translation and the protein TCRdb lists, from a much larger clone, do not match at residue 14, likely due to a read error; the protein shown is translated from the DNA. The chain has TRDV2 and TRDJ3, with D possibly TRDD3 on 6 matching bases. The CDR3 runs 21 residues. Germline V gene sequence: CDR1 GEAIGNYY, CDR2 EKD. CDR3 in DNA: TGTGCCTGTGACACCGCCTGGGGAGCGTCCGACCTCTCCGGGGACACCCGACAGATGTTTTTC. It translates to CACDTAWGASDLSGDTRQMFF.

The table lists this clone with a few counts. The protein that TCRdb holds for this DNA derives from a much larger clone and differs from the translated DNA at residue 10, which likely indicates a read error; the protein shown here is translated from the DNA. Distinct nucleotide sequences in the sample also encode this CDR3. The chain recombines TRDV1 with TRDJ1; 12 nucleotides align to TRDD3. Germline V gene lookup returns CDR1 TSWWSYY and CDR2 QGS. This CDR3 has 17 residues. The V segment lost 9 bases and the J segment 0 bases; nucleotides outside the gene matches: 11. CDR3 sequence (DNA): TGTGCTCTCACCAAGTACTGGGGGATACTAAACACCGATAAACTCATCTTT. Its protein is CALTKYWGILNTDKLIF.

This clone was seen only a few times. TCRdb attributes to this sequence the protein of a much larger clone, which differs from the DNA translation at residue 12; a read error is likely, and the protein displayed is translated from the DNA. This chain connects TRDV2 to TRDJ3, with 8 positions matching TRDD3. Germline V gene sequence: CDR1 GEAIGNYY, CDR2 EKD. V trimming: 2 bases; J trimming: 0 bases; junction bases outside the gene matches: 14. CDR3 length: 21 residues. The CDR3 protein is CACDIGATLGAGSWDTRQMFF. The CDR3 DNA is TGTGCCTGTGACATTGGGGCAACACTGGGGGCTGGCTCCTGGGACACCCGACAGATGTTTTTC.

Details on this clone: A far bigger clonotype differs at one base, so this is likely a read error. The same CDR3 also results from other DNA sequences found in this sample. The rearrangement joins TRDV2 to TRDJ1, with TRDD3 matching over 7 bases. V lost 2 bases to trimming and J lost 0 bases; unmatched junction nucleotides: 5. The CDR3 covers 15 residues. Per the germline V gene, CDR1 is GEAIGNYY and CDR2 is EKD. CDR3 DNA: TGTGCCTGTGACAGATTGGGGGACAACACCGATAAACTCATCTTT. Translation: CACDRLGDNTDKLIF.

Points on this clone: A read error is the likely source, as a far larger clone sits one nucleotide away. Other DNA sequences in the sample encode the same CDR3. The chain uses TRDV1 and TRDJ1, with TRDD3 matching 12 bases. Germline lookup yields CDR1 TSWWSYY and CDR2 QGS. The CDR3 loop spans 21 amino acids. The J segment lost 4 bases and the V segment lost 6 bases, leaving 24 bases of the junction unmatched. The CDR3 DNA follows: TGTGCTCTTGGAGAATTCCTCCCCAGTCGGTACTGGGGGATACTGAGCGATAAACTCATCTTT. This codes for CALGEFLPSRYWGILSDKLIF.

Regarding this clone: TCRdb shows a much larger clone's protein in place of this DNA's translation, and the two differ at residue 4, likely through a read error; the protein shown is translated from the DNA. This sequence joins TRDV2 and TRDJ1; 10 bases line up with TRDD3. The ends lost 5 bases at V and 1 base at J; junction bases unmatched: 18. In germline, CDR1 is GEAIGNYY, CDR2 EKD. The CDR3 loop spans 19 amino acids. In DNA form, the CDR3 reads TGTGCCTGTGGGACCCTTGGGGAGCTGGGGGATAGGGTCACCGATAAACTCATCTTT. Residues: CACGTLGELGDRVTDKLIF.

In this sample, this clone turned up once. At one end, the junction sequence differs from germline, possibly due to a read error. The chain links TRDV1 to TRDJ1, with 7 bases identical to TRDD3. Germline values: CDR1 TSWWSYY, CDR2 QGS. This CDR3 is built from 19 residues. The CDR3 sequence: CALTKYWGHTGGYTDKLIF. Here the CDR3 DNA reads TGCGCTCTCACCAAGTACTGGGGACATACGGGGGGGTACACCGATAAACTCATCTTT.

For this clone: TCRdb records a much larger clone's protein for this DNA, with a difference at residue 10 that likely arises from a read error; the protein given is the translation of the DNA. This sequence joins TRDV2 and TRDJ1; 8 nucleotides line up with TRDD3. The CDR3 sequence is 18 residues long. Germline V CDR1 and CDR2: GEAIGNYY, EKD. V lost 3 bases, J lost 0 bases, and 14 bases stayed unmatched. CDR3 loop: CACDPLLLGATHTDKLIF. The CDR3 bases are TGTGCCTGTGACCCCCTCTTACTGGGGGCTACGCACACCGATAAACTCATCTTT.

The table lists this clone with a few counts. A far larger clone is one nucleotide away, so this likely arose from a read error. V is TRDV1 and J is TRDJ1, with TRDD3 identical over 8 bases. Trimming took 2 bases from V and 0 from J; bases not matched to a gene: 29. Germline V lookup: CDR1 TSWWSYY, CDR2 QGS. This CDR3 is 24 amino acids long. CDR3 region: CALGESRVLRLTFRYWGYTDKLIF. CDR3 sequence (DNA): TGTGCTCTTGGGGAATCGCGGGTCCTACGTCTTACGTTTCGGTACTGGGGGTACACCGATAAACTCATCTTT.

This clone came up a few times. TCRdb attributes to this sequence the protein of a much larger clone, which differs from the DNA translation at residue 8; a read error is likely, and the protein displayed is translated from the DNA. The genes are TRDV2 and TRDJ1, with a weak D call TRDD3 (6 bases). CDR3 length: 16 residues. V was trimmed by 0 bases and J by 0 bases, leaving 13 bases between them. Germline CDR1 is GEAIGNYY and CDR2 is EKD. The CDR3 coding sequence is TGTGCCTGTGACACCGCTGGGGACCCTTACACCGATAAACTCATCTTT. Its translation is CACDTAGDPYTDKLIF.

The sample holds a few counts of this clone. A read error likely explains this, since a far larger clone differs by one base. Other DNA sequences from this sample encode an identical CDR3 as well. This chain links TRDV1 with TRDJ1; 7 nucleotides line up with TRDD3. CDR3 length: 20 amino acids. Germline CDR1 and CDR2: TSWWSYY and QGS. V gave up 0 bases and J gave up 0 bases; unmatched junction bases: 16. CDR3 nucleotides: TGTGCTCTTGGGGAACTAAAGCCGCCTCTGGGGGTCTTGTACACCGATAAACTCATCTTT. As protein: CALGELKPPLGVLYTDKLIF.